One and the same sample provided the 20 T cell receptor beta chains below, sequenced in a study of blood T cell repertoires in COVID-19. Assay: immunoSEQ multiplex PCR; the TCRdb copy retains only in-frame clones and omits some. Of hundreds of thousands of clones in the sample, around 91% were seen once. Sequencing input: PBMCs or T cells enriched from blood (not recorded which). These receptors were collected from a woman aged 40 to 50 who had recovered from COVID-19.

The chain is built from TRBV5-1 and TRBJ2-7; D is perhaps TRBD2 (5 bases). V lost 4 bases to trimming and J lost 5 bases, with 10 bases between them. CDR1 and CDR2 from the germline V gene are SGHRS and YFSETQ. The CDR3 runs to 12 residues. The CDR3 loop is CASSVLGDEQYF. CDR3 in DNA: TGCGCCAGCAGCGTACTAGGCGACGAGCAGTACTTC.

This clone was found once. This sequence joins TRBV5-1 and TRBJ2-1; possibly TRBD2 for D (6 bases). The CDR3 runs 16 residues. Germline assignment: CDR1 SGHRS and CDR2 YFSETQ. V lost 0 bases, J lost 0 bases, and 10 bases lay in between. The CDR3 nucleotides are TGCGCCAGCAGCTTGGGCGGAGCGGGCTCCTACAATGAGCAGTTCTTC. Translation: CASSLGGAGSYNEQFF. The whole variable domain, remainder taken from reference TRBV5-1 and TRBJ2-1, is KAGVTQTPRYLIKTRGQQVTLSCSPISGHRSVSWYQQTPGQGLQFLFEYFSETQRNKGNFPGRFSGRQFSNSRSEMNVSTLELGDSALYLCASSLGGAGSYNEQFFGPGTRLTVL.

This sequence joins TRBV7-9 and TRBJ2-7, with D uncertain. Germline values: CDR1 SEHNR, CDR2 FQNEAQ (reference sequence). Trimming cost V 1 base and J 4 bases, with 17 bases left between them. The CDR3 totals 16 residues. For the CDR3, the DNA is TGTGCCAGCAGCTTAGTCTCCGCGGTAGAGGTATACGAGCAGTACTTC. Amino acid sequence: CASSLVSAVEVYEQYF.

The chain couples TRBV6-6 to TRBJ1-6; D is possibly TRBD1 (5 bases). Germline values: CDR1 MNHNY, CDR2 SVGAGI (reference sequence). V was shortened by 5 bases and J by 9 bases, with 20 bases between the two germline ends. The CDR3 totals 16 residues. The CDR3 coding sequence is TGTGCCAGCAGTAAACCACGGGGGGGGTCGGGTTCACCCCTCCACTTT. Translation: CASSKPRGGSGSPLHF.

The chain uses TRBV18 and TRBJ2-5; D is uncertain. The CDR3 is 15 amino acids. V was clipped by 0 bases and J by 0 bases, with 8 bases between them. Germline CDR1 and CDR2: KGHSH and LQKENI. The CDR3 coding sequence is TGTGCCAGCTCACCACCGGTACAGAACCAAGAGACCCAGTACTTC. This gives the protein CASSPPVQNQETQYF.

The chain combines TRBV19 with TRBJ2-3; 7 bases are a match to TRBD1. The CDR3 length is 16 residues. CDR1 and CDR2 from the germline V gene are LNHDA and SQIVND (reference sequence). Trimming removed 3 bases from V and 3 bases from J; junction bases left unmatched: 9. This CDR3 is CASSMARGIGTDTQYF. The CDR3 region has the DNA TGTGCCAGTAGTATGGCCAGGGGGATTGGTACAGATACGCAGTATTTT.

The chain combines TRBV7-3 with TRBJ2-3; D may be TRBD2 (6 bases). The V gene's germline CDR1 is SGHTA and CDR2 FQGTGA. Between the trimmed V and J ends, which lost 7 bases and 0 bases, there was a span of 17 bases. The CDR3 runs 16 residues. The CDR3 DNA is TGTGCCAGCATAGCGGCCCGCGTTCCTAGCACAGATACGCAGTATTTT. The encoded protein is CASIAARVPSTDTQYF.

This clone was observed a single time. DNA for the CDR3: TGTGCCAGCAGCTGGGACAGGGCTAACACCGGGGAGCTGTTTTTT. Protein product: CASSWDRANTGELFF. The J gene is TRBJ2-2, the V gene TRBV7-2; 9 bases match TRBD1. J gave up 2 bases and V 4 bases, and 2 bases lay outside the gene matches. The CDR3 covers 15 residues. Germline-derived CDR1 and CDR2 are SGHTA and FQGNSA.

A single count supports this clone. V and J are TRBV10-3 and TRBJ2-7, with 13 bases fitting TRBD2. With V trimmed by 10 bases and J by 3 bases, 6 bases remained unmatched. Per germline, CDR1 ENHRY and CDR2 SYGVKD. This CDR3 comprises 14 residues. The CDR3 sequence is CASKLAGGDYEQYF. DNA for the CDR3: TGTGCCAGCAAACTAGCGGGAGGGGACTACGAGCAGTACTTC.

J is TRBJ2-5 and V is TRBV15; TRBD1 agrees at 7 bases. Germline CDR1 and CDR2: LNHNV and YYDKDF (reference sequence). V shed 4 bases and J 2 bases; nucleotides not matched to a gene: 1. This CDR3 contains 13 residues. In nucleotides, the CDR3 is TGTGCCACCAGCATGGGACAGCAAGAGACCCAGTACTTC. This translates into CATSMGQQETQYF.

The V call is TRBV19, the J call TRBJ1-2; TRBD1 matches 7 bases. The CDR3 sequence is 14 residues long. CDR1 and CDR2 (germline): LNHDA, SQIVND (reference sequence). V lost 4 bases to trimming and J lost 3 bases; unmatched junction nucleotides: 5. Written as DNA, the CDR3 is TGTGCCAGTAGTACCGACAGGGACGACTATGGCTACACCTTC. Its protein is CASSTDRDDYGYTF.

The V call is TRBV9, the J call TRBJ1-2, with a weak D call TRBD1 (6 bases). Looked up from germline, CDR1 is SGDLS and CDR2 is YYNGEE. V was trimmed by 0 bases and J by 3 bases, leaving 9 bases between them. The CDR3 has 14 residues. The CDR3 DNA is TGTGCCAGCAGCGTAGTAGGGGGGGACTATGGCTACACCTTC. Its protein product is CASSVVGGDYGYTF.

V and J are TRBV28 and TRBJ2-7; TRBD2 aligns across 10 bases. The germline V gene encodes CDR1 MDHEN and CDR2 SYDVKM. The ends lost 1 base at V and 5 bases at J; junction bases unmatched: 8. The CDR3 length is 16 residues. The CDR3 protein is CASSLLERGGNHEQYF. Here the CDR3 DNA reads TGTGCCAGCAGTTTATTAGAGCGGGGGGGCAACCACGAGCAGTACTTC.

In this sample, this clone turned up once. The CDR3 region is CASSVSSGGAKWTDTQYF. CDR3 DNA sequence: TGTGCCAGTAGTGTCTCTAGCGGGGGGGCCAAATGGACAGATACGCAGTATTTT. This rearrangement joins TRBV19 to TRBJ2-3, with 12 bases that match TRBD2. CDR1 and CDR2 from the germline V gene are LNHDA and SQIVND (reference sequence). CDR3 length equals 18 residues. With V trimmed by 5 bases and J by 3 bases, 12 bases remained unmatched.

The chain couples TRBV6-2 or TRBV6-3 to TRBJ2-7, with 7 bases fitting TRBD2. This CDR3 spans 14 amino acids. The trim removed 4 bases at V and 3 bases at J, leaving 6 bases unmatched. Germline assignment: CDR1 MNHEY and CDR2 SVGEGT. CDR3 DNA: TGTGCCAGCAGTTTCACTAGCGCCCTCTACGAGCAGTACTTC. This codes for CASSFTSALYEQYF.

CDR3: CASSLAPRGLVKRTDTQYF. The CDR3 DNA reads TGTGCCAGCAGTTTAGCCCCCAGAGGGTTGGTCAAACGCACAGATACGCAGTATTTT. The gene calls are TRBV27 and TRBJ2-3, with a tentative D call TRBD2 (5 bases). Germline V gene lookup returns CDR1 MNHEY and CDR2 SMNVEV (reference sequence). The CDR3 spans 19 residues. Deletions cut 2 bases from V and 1 base from J, with 22 bases between.

This clone has only one observation. The V and J genes are TRBV10-2 and TRBJ2-1; 7 bases align to TRBD1. The V segment lost 8 bases and the J segment 6 bases; nucleotides outside the gene matches: 19. CDR1 and CDR2 from the germline V gene are WSHSY and SAAADI. The CDR3 sequence is 17 residues long. The CDR3 loop reads CASARRGQRERLNEQFF. As DNA, the CDR3 is TGCGCCAGCGCTAGAAGGGGGCAGAGGGAGAGGCTCAATGAGCAGTTCTTC.

The gene calls are TRBV6-2 or TRBV6-3 and TRBJ2-1; TRBD2 might be the D (5 bases). Trimming removed 4 bases from V and 4 bases from J, with 11 bases in between. The germline gives CDR1 MNHEY, CDR2 SVGEGT. This CDR3 has 14 amino acids. The chain's CDR3 is CASSSLLVYNEQFF. CDR3 in DNA: TGTGCCAGCAGTTCCCTACTAGTATACAATGAGCAGTTCTTC.

The genes are TRBV6-1 and TRBJ2-1; 10 bases are shared with TRBD1. The V segment lost 2 bases and the J segment 0 bases; nucleotides outside the gene matches: 10. Germline-derived CDR1 and CDR2 are MNHNS and SASEGT. CDR3 length: 19 residues. The CDR3 loop reads CASSERTGGVGSSYNEQFF. For the CDR3, the DNA is TGTGCCAGCAGTGAACGGACAGGGGGGGTCGGGTCCTCCTACAATGAGCAGTTCTTC.

The V gene is TRBV4-3, the J gene TRBJ2-1, with TRBD2 identical over 9 bases. CDR1 is LGHNA and CDR2 is YSLEER in the germline V gene. V shed 0 bases and J 0 bases; nucleotides not matched to a gene: 12. This CDR3 is built from 20 residues. CDR3 protein: CASSQDGVAGAPSSYNEQFF. As DNA, the CDR3 is TGCGCCAGCAGCCAAGATGGAGTAGCGGGGGCCCCTTCCTCCTACAATGAGCAGTTCTTC.